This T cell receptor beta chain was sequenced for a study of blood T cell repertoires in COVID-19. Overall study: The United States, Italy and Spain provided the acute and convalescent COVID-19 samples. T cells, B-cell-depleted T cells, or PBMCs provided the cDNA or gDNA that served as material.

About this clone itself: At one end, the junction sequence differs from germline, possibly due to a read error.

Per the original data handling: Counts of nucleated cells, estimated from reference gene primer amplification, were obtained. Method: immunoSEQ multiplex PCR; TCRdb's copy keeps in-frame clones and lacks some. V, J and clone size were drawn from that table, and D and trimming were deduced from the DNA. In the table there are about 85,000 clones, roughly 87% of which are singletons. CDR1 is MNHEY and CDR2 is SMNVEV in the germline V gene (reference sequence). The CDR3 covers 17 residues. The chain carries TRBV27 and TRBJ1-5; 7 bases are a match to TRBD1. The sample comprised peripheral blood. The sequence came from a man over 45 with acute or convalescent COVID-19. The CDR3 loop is CASSLSLDRALNQPQHF. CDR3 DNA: TGTGCCAGCAGTCTATCGCTCGACAGGGCTCTCAATCAGCCCCAGCATTTT.